A selection of T cell receptor beta chains follows, all from one sample in a study of control samples from healthy donors and cancer patients. The table came from immunoSEQ multiplex PCR; TCRdb's copy has only in-frame clones and leaves some out. The data show over 150,000 clones, around 96% seen once. Sequenced input: blood. These receptors originate from a woman between 25 and 40 years old in good health. The CDR3 runs from the conserved cysteine through the conserved F or W. D genes are given only for firm matches. A row's size may be missing; if present it is once, few, many or a size class.

d_gene | j_gene | v_gene | len | abundance | CDR3nt | CDR3aa
. | TRBJ1-1 | TRBV28 | 15 | . | TGTGCCAGCAGTCCCCGGGACTTTCCGTACACTGAAGCTTTCTTT | CASSPRDFPYTEAFF
TRBD1 | TRBJ1-3 | TRBV19 | 17 | . | TGTGCCAGTAGAGCCGGGACAGGCGAATACTCTGGAAACACCATATATTTT | CASRAGTGEYSGNTIYF
. | TRBJ1-1 | TRBV30 | 13 | . | TGTGCCTGGAGTGAGGGTATGAACACTGAAGCTTTCTTT | CAWSEGMNTEAFF
TRBD2 | TRBJ2-1 | TRBV6-2/TRBV6-3 | 17 | . | TGTGCCAGCAGTTATTCCCGGGGGAGGGCCGTTCGAAATGAGCAGTTCTTC | CASSYSRGRAVRNEQFF
. | TRBJ1-4 | TRBV20-1 | 14 | . | TGCAGTGCTAGTACAGGACTAGGAAATGAAAAACTGTTTTTT | CSASTGLGNEKLFF
. | TRBJ1-4 | TRBV15 | 13 | once | TGTGCCACCAGCCTGGGGACTAATGAAAAACTGTTTTTT | CATSLGTNEKLFF
. | TRBJ2-6 | TRBV5-1 | 17 | once | TGCGCCAGCAGCTTGGGCCTTCGGGGTGAAGGGGCCAACGTCCTGACTTTC | CASSLGLRGEGANVLTF
. | TRBJ1-5 | TRBV15 | 14 | . | TGTGCCACCAGCAGAGATACAGGGAATCAGCCCCAGCATTTT | CATSRDTGNQPQHF
. | TRBJ2-5 | TRBV28 | 17 | . | TGTGCCAGCAGCCCCCTGGGCAGGGTGAGAGTCCAAGAGACCCAGTACTTC | CASSPLGRVRVQETQYF
. | TRBJ1-6 | TRBV9 | 16 | . | TGTGCCAGCAGTTCTAAAAGTGGGGGGATGGGTTCACCCCTCCACTTT | CASSSKSGGMGSPLHF
TRBD2 | TRBJ2-1 | TRBV4-1 | 17 | . | TGCGCCAGCAGCCACCCTTTCCGCGGGAGCACCTACAATGAGCAGTTCTTC | CASSHPFRGSTYNEQFF
. | TRBJ1-1 | TRBV28 | 13 | . | TGTGCCAGCCGCCCCCCCGGGGCCTTCGAAGCTTTCTTT | CASRPPGAFEAFF
TRBD2 | TRBJ2-2 | TRBV12-3/TRBV12-4 | 12 | . | TGTGCCAGCCTAGCGGAAACCGGGGAGCTGTTTTTT | CASLAETGELFF
. | TRBJ1-6 | TRBV4-1 | 15 | . | TGCGCCAGCAGCCAAGTCCCAGTCTATAATTCACCCCTCCACTTT | CASSQVPVYNSPLHF
. | TRBJ2-5 | TRBV11-2 | 12 | . | TGTGCCAGCAGTCCGGGGTTGGAGACCCAGTACTTC | CASSPGLETQYF
. | TRBJ2-3 | TRBV7-2 | 13 | . | TGTGCCAGCAGCTTAGCTAGCGGCGATACGCAGTATTTT | CASSLASGDTQYF
. | TRBJ1-1 | TRBV28 | 15 | . | TGTGCCAGCAGTTTTGCAGGAGCCTTGAACACTGAAGCTTTCTTT | CASSFAGALNTEAFF
TRBD1 | TRBJ2-4 | TRBV19 | 16 | . | TGTGCCAGTAGTTCGACAGGGATGGAGGCCAAAAACATTCAGTACTTC | CASSSTGMEAKNIQYF
. | TRBJ1-2 | TRBV12-3/TRBV12-4 | 12 | . | TGTGCCAGCAGTTCAGGCCTCTATGGCTACACCTTC | CASSSGLYGYTF
. | TRBJ2-3 | TRBV19 | 16 | . | TGTGCCAGTAGTACGTCTGCTGGGCGGTTAGGAGATACGCAGTATTTT | CASSTSAGRLGDTQYF
TRBD2 | TRBJ2-1 | TRBV3-1/TRBV3-2 | 15 | . | TGTGCCAGCAGCCTACGGGGGGGTGGGAACAATGAGCAGTTCTTC | CASSLRGGGNNEQFF
. | TRBJ1-4 | TRBV4-1 | 15 | . | TGCGCCAGCAGCCAAGAAGGGGGTTCTAATGAAAAACTGTTTTTT | CASSQEGGSNEKLFF
. | TRBJ1-1 | TRBV4-2 | 15 | . | TGTGCCAGCAGCCGGATCTTGGAGAGGAACACTGAAGCTTTCTTT | CASSRILERNTEAFF
. | TRBJ2-2 | TRBV18 | 14 | . | TGTGCCAGCCGGGCCGGGGCGAACACCGGGGAGCTGTTTTTT | CASRAGANTGELFF
. | TRBJ2-7 | TRBV18 | 15 | . | TGTGCCAGCTCACCCCTCCCAGGGCAATCCTACGAGCAGTACTTC | CASSPLPGQSYEQYF
. | TRBJ1-5 | TRBV19 | 13 | . | TGTGCCAGTAGTAATCAGGGGAATCAGCCCCAGCATTTT | CASSNQGNQPQHF
. | TRBJ1-5 | TRBV4-1 | 14 | once | TGCGCCACCGGAATGGTTGGGGGGACTCAGCCCCAGCATTTT | CATGMVGGTQPQHF
TRBD1 | TRBJ1-4 | TRBV7-2 | 16 | few | TGTGCCAGCAGCTTATTTTTATCAGGGGGCTATGAAAAACTGTTTTTT | CASSLFLSGGYEKLFF
. | TRBJ1-1 | TRBV3-1/TRBV3-2 | 13 | . | TGTGCCAGCAGCCCCCCCCCGGGTAGTGAAGCTTTCTTT | CASSPPPGSEAFF
. | TRBJ1-5 | TRBV5-1 | 15 | . | TGCGCCAGCAGCTTGGGGGTAGGGGGGAGACAGCCCCAGCATTTT | CASSLGVGGRQPQHF
. | TRBJ1-1 | TRBV19 | 15 | . | TGTGCCAGTAGTAACCCCGGGACATCTAACACTGAAGCTTTCTTT | CASSNPGTSNTEAFF
. | TRBJ2-7 | TRBV11-2 | 14 | . | TGTGCCAGCAGCTTAGGGTCCGGGACCTACGAGCAGTACTTC | CASSLGSGTYEQYF
. | TRBJ1-4 | TRBV5-6 | 14 | once | TGTGCCAGCAGCTCGACGTTTCTAGGTGAAAAACTGTTTTTT | CASSSTFLGEKLFF
TRBD1 | TRBJ1-5 | TRBV19 | 15 | . | TGTGCCAGTAGTATAGATTGGACAGGGGCTCAGCCCCAGCATTTT | CASSIDWTGAQPQHF
. | TRBJ2-5 | TRBV6-5 | 14 | once | TGTGCCAGCAGGACATGGGGCAATCCCGAGACCCAGTACTTC | CASRTWGNPETQYF
. | TRBJ2-3 | TRBV28 | 15 | . | TGTGCCAGCAGCCCAGGTGGGGCGCGCACAGATACGCAGTATTTT | CASSPGGARTDTQYF
. | TRBJ2-7 | TRBV6-1 | 16 | . | TGTGCCAGCAGTGAAGTTTTGCGACGTAGCTCCTACGAGCAGTACTTC | CASSEVLRRSSYEQYF
. | TRBJ2-3 | TRBV11-3 | 14 | . | TGTGCCAGCAGCTTAGGGGTCAGCACAGATACGCAGTATTTT | CASSLGVSTDTQYF
TRBD1 | TRBJ2-7 | TRBV25-1 | 14 | . | TGTGCCAGCACCCGGGACAGGGGATCCTACGAGCAGTACTTC | CASTRDRGSYEQYF
TRBD1 | TRBJ1-2 | TRBV27 | 13 | . | TGTGCCAGCAGTAGGACAGGCCGCTATGGCTACACCTTC | CASSRTGRYGYTF
TRBD1 | TRBJ1-2 | TRBV10-3 | 18 | . | TGTGCCATCAACCTGAAACAGGGGGTTCCCCCCGACGTGCATGGCTACACCTTC | CAINLKQGVPPDVHGYTF
. | TRBJ1-5 | TRBV28 | 17 | . | TGTGCCAGCAGTTTGGGGGGCAGCTGGAGAGTTAATCAGCCCCAGCATTTT | CASSLGGSWRVNQPQHF
. | TRBJ2-3 | TRBV6-1 | 16 | . | TGTGCCAGCAGTGAAGCGAGGGGGGTTTTTGGATATACGCAGTATTTT | CASSEARGVFGYTQYF
TRBD1 | TRBJ1-6 | TRBV7-2 | 12 | once | TGTGCTAGTCGACAGGGCAATTCACCCCTCCACTTT | CASRQGNSPLHF
TRBD2 | TRBJ2-7 | TRBV25-1 | 13 | . | TGTGCCAGCTCGGGACTAGCTGGGGACGAGCAGTACTTC | CASSGLAGDEQYF
TRBD2 | TRBJ2-1 | TRBV5-6 | 14 | . | TGTGCCAGCAGCTTGGGACTAGCGGCCAATGAGCAGTTCTTC | CASSLGLAANEQFF
. | TRBJ2-5 | TRBV5-1 | 15 | . | TGCGCCAGCAGCTTGGGGCCGGGGGCACAAGAGACCCAGTACTTC | CASSLGPGAQETQYF
TRBD1 | TRBJ1-6 | TRBV19 | 20 | . | TGTGCCAGTAGTATAGATCCTCCCGGGACAGGGAGCTCCTATAATTCACCCCTCCACTTT | CASSIDPPGTGSSYNSPLHF
. | TRBJ1-6 | TRBV7-8 | 13 | . | TGTGCCAGCAGCTTAGCCGTTAATTCACCCCTCCACTTT | CASSLAVNSPLHF
. | TRBJ2-7 | TRBV23-1 | 17 | . | TGCGCCAGCAGTCACCCCCCTCCGACAGGCGAAACCTACGAGCAGTACTTC | CASSHPPPTGETYEQYF
TRBD2 | TRBJ2-5 | TRBV28 | 14 | . | TGTGCCAGCAGCCCGACTAGCGGGGGAGAGACCCAGTACTTC | CASSPTSGGETQYF
. | TRBJ1-1 | TRBV7-9 | 16 | . | TGTGCCAGCAGCTTAGAGAGGGCAGACATGAACACTGAAGCTTTCTTT | CASSLERADMNTEAFF
. | TRBJ1-5 | TRBV18 | 15 | . | TGTGCCAGCTCGCCTGACCTGGGGGGCAATCAGCCCCAGCATTTT | CASSPDLGGNQPQHF
TRBD1 | TRBJ2-7 | TRBV6-5 | 15 | . | TGTGCCAGCAGCCAGCAGACAGGGGGCTCGTACGAGCAGTACTTC | CASSQQTGGSYEQYF
TRBD2 | TRBJ2-1 | TRBV5-1 | 15 | . | TGCGCCAGCAGCTTGTCTCCTAGCGGGGGGGTCCGGCAGTTCTTC | CASSLSPSGGVRQFF